The 2 T cell receptor beta chains below all came from one sample that was sequenced in a study of blood T cell repertoires in COVID-19. The repertoire was sequenced with immunoSEQ multiplex PCR; TCRdb's copy has only in-frame clones and lacks some. In the table there are tens of thousands of clones, 75% to 95% of which are singletons. Specimen: peripheral blood. The source is a human donor with active COVID-19. The donor label of this sample is uncertain.

The rearrangement uses TRBV7-9 and TRBJ1-1, with TRBD1 matching over 8 bases. This CDR3 is built from 13 residues. From germline, CDR1 is SEHNR and CDR2 FQNEAQ (reference sequence). V lost 7 bases, J lost 1 base, and 2 bases stayed unmatched. The CDR3 bases are TGTGCCAGCACCGGGACAGGGAACACTGAAGCTTTCTTT. Translation gives CASTGTGNTEAFF.

This clone was picked up a small number of times. The chain recombines TRBV6-8 with TRBJ1-2; TRBD1 matches 12 bases. CDR3 length: 15 amino acids. Germline V gives CDR1 MNHGY, CDR2 SAAAGT. Trimming took 3 bases from V and 8 from J; bases not matched to a gene: 7. The CDR3 nucleotides are TGTGCCAGCAGTTATCCGGGACAGGGGGCCGAAGGCTACACCTTC. This sequence encodes CASSYPGQGAEGYTF.